The 25 T cell receptor beta chains reported below all come from one sample, sequenced in a study of T cells in Graves' hyperthyroidism and ophthalmopathy. Researchers amplified the TCR beta CDR3 regions from RNA transcripts. The TCR CDR3 was amplified in a first-round RT-PCR using the HTBI primer set. TCRdb re-called the multiplex PCR reads through MiXCR, storing one row per CDR3 protein. The sample shows 620,000 or so distinct CDR3 sequences, more than 14% of them seen only once. Material for sequencing was blood. The receptors were gathered from a woman between 50 and 59 years old with Graves' ophthalmopathy.

This clonotype has just a few counts. The J gene is TRBJ2-7, the V gene TRBV4-1, with 9 bases aligning to TRBD2. V shed 0 bases, J shed 3 bases, and the junction held 9 bases outside the gene matches. CDR3 length: 17 residues. The germline V gene has CDR1 MGHRA and CDR2 YSYEKL. The CDR3 here is CASSQDLRREGRYEQYF. The CDR3 DNA reads as TGCGCCAGCAGCCAAGATCTTAGGCGGGAGGGCCGCTACGAGCAGTACTTC.

This clonotype has more than one count but fewer than ten. The chain carries TRBV5-6 and TRBJ2-7; 10 bases match TRBD2. Germline assignment: CDR1 SGHDT and CDR2 YYEEEE. The CDR3 extends over 16 amino acids. Trimming at V came to 1 base and at J to 4 bases, leaving 8 bases not matched to a gene. In DNA, the CDR3 is TGTGCCAGCAGCTTGAGGGCGACTAGCGGGTATTACGAGCAGTACTTC. Translation gives CASSLRATSGYYEQYF.

This clonotype was detected only a few times. The V call is TRBV7-9, the J call TRBJ2-7; 11 nucleotides line up with TRBD1. V lost 8 bases and J lost 2; bases outside the gene matches: 8. CDR3 size: 15 residues. Germline-derived CDR1 and CDR2 are SEHNR and FQNEAQ (reference sequence). The CDR3 loop is CASGSGQGVPYEQYF. CDR3 sequence (DNA): TGTGCCAGCGGATCGGGACAGGGGGTCCCCTACGAGCAGTACTTC.

This clonotype was picked up a small number of times. V is TRBV20-1 and J is TRBJ1-5; TRBD1 aligns across 8 bases. The CDR3 runs 15 residues. Looked up from germline, CDR1 is DFQATT and CDR2 is SNEGSKA (reference sequence). The J segment lost 2 bases and the V segment lost 4 bases, leaving 7 bases of the junction unmatched. The CDR3 nucleotides are TGCAGTGCTACAGACAGGGGTAAAGGCAATCAGCCCCAGCATTTT. The encoded protein is CSATDRGKGNQPQHF.

The table lists this clonotype with a few counts. The chain uses TRBV20-1 and TRBJ1-3; D is undetermined. The V end lost 0 bases, the J end lost 2 bases, and 8 bases lay between the germline ends. The CDR3 is 14 residues long. Germline V CDR1 and CDR2: DFQATT, SNEGSKA (reference sequence). The DNA of the CDR3 is TGCAGTGCTAGAGATCAAGGTACTGGAAACACCATATATTTT. Translating it yields CSARDQGTGNTIYF.

This clonotype was recorded many times. The J gene is TRBJ1-4, the V gene TRBV5-1; no firm D call. The CDR3 length is 16 residues. Germline V gene data show CDR1 as SGHRS and CDR2 as YFSETQ. The V end was cut by 4 bases, the J end by 5 bases, with 18 bases between. For the CDR3, the DNA is TGCGCCAGCAGCCCTAAGTCGGACTCCCTAAATGAAAAACTGTTTTTT. Protein product: CASSPKSDSLNEKLFF. The full variable domain, completed using reference TRBV5-1 and TRBJ1-4, is KAGVTQTPRYLIKTRGQQVTLSCSPISGHRSVSWYQQTPGQGLQFLFEYFSETQRNKGNFPGRFSGRQFSNSRSEMNVSTLELGDSALYLCASSPKSDSLNEKLFFGSGTQLSVL.

This clonotype has at least ten counts. The chain couples TRBV10-3 to TRBJ2-7, with D possibly TRBD2 on 6 matching bases. The CDR3 is made up of 14 amino acids. From germline, CDR1 is ENHRY and CDR2 SYGVKD. V was cut by 6 bases and J by 4 bases, with 16 bases left in between. The CDR3 loop reads CAISSRDLPYEQYF. CDR3 sequence (DNA): TGTGCCATCAGCTCTCGGGACTTACCTTACGAGCAGTACTTC.

This chain links TRBV7-8 with TRBJ2-7, with 10 positions matching TRBD1. The germline V gene has CDR1 SGHVS and CDR2 FQNEAQ. J gave up 2 bases and V 3 bases, and 4 bases lay outside the gene matches. The CDR3 runs 15 residues. The CDR3 here is CASSLYDRGPYEQYF. DNA of the CDR3: TGTGCCAGCAGCTTGTACGACAGGGGGCCCTACGAGCAGTACTTC.

This clonotype showed up many times. The genes are TRBV7-2 and TRBJ2-1; 7 bases are shared with TRBD2. Germline CDR1 and CDR2: SGHTA and FQGNSA. V lost 2 bases, J lost 2 bases, and 6 bases stayed unmatched. This CDR3 spans 16 amino acids. The CDR3 DNA reads as TGTGCCAGCAGCTTAATTGGCGGGAGCCCCTACAATGAGCAGTTCTTC. Translation: CASSLIGGSPYNEQFF.

CDR3 amino acids: CASSYVRDRAEKLFF. CDR3 coding DNA: TGTGCCAGCAGTTACGTCCGGGACAGGGCCGAAAAACTGTTTTTT. The chain couples TRBV6-2 or TRBV6-3 to TRBJ1-4; 9 bases are a match to TRBD1. The CDR3 spans 15 residues. CDR1 and CDR2 from the germline V gene are MNHEY and SVGEGT. V was clipped by 2 bases and J by 8 bases; unmatched bases: 6.

J is TRBJ2-3 and V is TRBV9; 7 nucleotides match TRBD2. Trimming at V came to 0 bases and at J to 2 bases, leaving 9 bases not matched to a gene. The CDR3 is 17 amino acids. Germline-derived CDR1 and CDR2 are SGDLS and YYNGEE. This chain's CDR3 is CASSVVMAGVSTDTQYF. The CDR3 DNA sequence: TGTGCCAGCAGCGTAGTAATGGCGGGAGTGTCCACAGATACGCAGTATTTT.

J is TRBJ2-7 and V is TRBV19; D remains unclear. Trimming took off 3 bases at V and 4 bases at J, with 7 bases between the two ends. The germline CDR1 and CDR2 sequences are LNHDA and SQIVND (reference sequence). The CDR3 covers 12 residues. In nucleotides, the CDR3 is TGTGCCAGTAGTATCATAGGATACGAGCAGTACTTC. It specifies CASSIIGYEQYF.

CDR3 loop: CASSARDSYTF. CDR3 sequence (DNA): TGTGCCAGCAGCGCCAGGGATAGCTACACCTTC. The V and J genes are TRBV9 and TRBJ1-2; a weak D match, TRBD1 (5 bases). The CDR3 totals 11 residues. Trimming left V 3 bases short and J 9 bases short, with 9 bases between. Germline CDR1 and CDR2: SGDLS and YYNGEE. The variable domain in full, with the rest retrieved from reference TRBV9 and TRBJ1-2, is DSGVTQTPKHLITATGQRVTLRCSPRSGDLSVYWYQQSLDQGLQFLIQYYNGEERAKGNILERFSAQQFPDLHSELNLSSLELGDSALYFCASSARDSYTFGSGTRLTVV.

This clonotype was counted ten times or more. V usage is TRBV20-1 and J usage is TRBJ1-3; D is undetermined. CDR1 and CDR2 from the germline V gene are DFQATT and SNEGSKA (reference sequence). CDR3 length: 12 residues. V gave up 5 bases and J gave up 3 bases, with 8 bases separating them. The CDR3 region is CSAVTVGNTIYF. The CDR3 nucleotides are TGCAGTGCTGTCACGGTTGGAAACACCATATATTTT.

This clonotype was detected ten times or more. Germline is not matched at one junction end, which may reflect a read error. The gene calls are TRBV7-7 and TRBJ2-3, with D unresolved. CDR3 length equals 15 residues. Germline lookup yields CDR1 SSHAT and CDR2 FNYEAQ (reference sequence). The CDR3 DNA sequence: TGTGCTAGCAGCTTAGGGTACGGAGGCACAGATACGCAGTATTTT. This translates into CASSLGYGGTDTQYF.

This clonotype was counted a few times. CDR3 sequence: CASSEKEPGLAGTYEQYF. As DNA, the CDR3 is TGTGCCAGCAGCGAAAAGGAACCGGGACTAGCGGGGACCTACGAGCAGTACTTC. The rearrangement joins TRBV6-1 to TRBJ2-7; 13 nucleotides line up with TRBD2. Germline values: CDR1 MNHNS, CDR2 SASEGT. The length of the CDR3 is 18 residues. Trimming removed 6 bases from V and 2 bases from J; junction bases left unmatched: 13.

CDR3 sequence reads: CASSLMAGYGYGYTF. CDR3 sequence (DNA): TGTGCCAGCAGTTTAATGGCAGGGTACGGCTATGGCTACACCTTC. This chain connects TRBV12-3 or TRBV12-4 to TRBJ1-2; perhaps TRBD1 as D (5 bases). Trimming took 2 bases from V and 4 from J, leaving 14 bases between them. This CDR3 region has 15 residues.

The chain combines TRBV30 with TRBJ2-2; no definite D call. V lost 4 bases and J 4 bases, leaving 7 bases between the germline ends. The CDR3 spans 12 residues. The germline gives CDR1 GTSNPN, CDR2 SVGIG (reference sequence). CDR3 nucleotide sequence: TGTGCCTGGACGGACCTCACCGGGGAGCTGTTTTTT. It is translated as CAWTDLTGELFF.

Comments on this clonotype: With a much larger clone just one base away, this may be a read error. This rearrangement joins TRBV27 to TRBJ1-1; the match to TRBD1 covers 7 bases. Trimming removed 2 bases from V and 3 bases from J; junction bases left unmatched: 3. Germline V gene sequence: CDR1 MNHEY, CDR2 SMNVEV (reference sequence). The CDR3 spans 14 residues. CDR3 nucleotides: TGTGCCAGCAGTTTAGGACAGGACGACACTGAAGCTTTCTTT. Translation gives CASSLGQDDTEAFF.

This clonotype came up a few times. The rearrangement uses TRBV12-5 and TRBJ2-7; TRBD2 matches 7 bases. The ends lost 1 base at V and 2 bases at J; junction bases unmatched: 8. Germline-derived CDR1 and CDR2 are LGHNT and FRNRAP. This CDR3 is built from 16 residues. The CDR3 sequence is CASGLALAETPYEQYF. The CDR3, as DNA: TGTGCTAGTGGTTTGGCCCTAGCGGAGACGCCCTACGAGCAGTACTTC.

This sequence joins TRBV2 and TRBJ2-2; no clear D. The length of the CDR3 is 14 residues. Between the trimmed V and J ends, which lost 7 bases and 2 bases, there was a span of 11 bases. Germline loops: CDR1 SNHLY, CDR2 FYNNEI. CDR3 loop: CASTWTQNTGELFF. The CDR3, as DNA: TGTGCCAGCACTTGGACCCAAAACACCGGGGAGCTGTTTTTT.

The rearrangement links TRBV20-1 to TRBJ2-1; possible D gene TRBD2, 6 bases. Germline V gives CDR1 DFQATT, CDR2 SNEGSKA (reference sequence). Trimming stripped 4 bases from V and 6 bases from J, with 7 bases between. The CDR3 spans 11 residues. CDR3 bases: TGCAGTGCTAAACTAGCCAATGAGCAGTTCTTC. As protein: CSAKLANEQFF.

The chain employs TRBV12-3 or TRBV12-4 and TRBJ2-2; 8 bases agree with TRBD2. Unmatched junction bases numbered 9, after V lost 7 bases and J lost 8 bases. This CDR3 contains 14 residues. The CDR3 DNA follows: TGTGCCAGCAACCCCGGACTAGCTGCAGGGGAGCTGTTTTTT. Protein sequence: CASNPGLAAGELFF.

The chain couples TRBV19 to TRBJ2-2; a weak D match, TRBD1 (5 bases). The CDR3 is made up of 17 amino acids. Germline-derived CDR1 and CDR2 are LNHDA and SQIVND (reference sequence). The germline V and J ends were trimmed by 5 bases and 2 bases, with 18 bases remaining between them. The CDR3 bases are TGTGCCAGTAGTCTAGGGGTGTCGCTGAGAAACACCGGGGAGCTGTTTTTT. Protein sequence: CASSLGVSLRNTGELFF.

This clonotype was counted between two and nine times. This chain uses TRBV14 with TRBJ2-7; D is perhaps TRBD1 (5 bases). Germline CDR1 reads SGHDN; CDR2 reads FVKESK. This CDR3 contains 19 residues. Trimming removed 0 bases from V and 4 bases from J, with 25 bases in between. CDR3 region: CASSQEGKGPGRVGYEQYF. The CDR3 DNA follows: TGTGCCAGCAGCCAAGAGGGGAAAGGGCCGGGCAGGGTAGGATACGAGCAGTACTTC.